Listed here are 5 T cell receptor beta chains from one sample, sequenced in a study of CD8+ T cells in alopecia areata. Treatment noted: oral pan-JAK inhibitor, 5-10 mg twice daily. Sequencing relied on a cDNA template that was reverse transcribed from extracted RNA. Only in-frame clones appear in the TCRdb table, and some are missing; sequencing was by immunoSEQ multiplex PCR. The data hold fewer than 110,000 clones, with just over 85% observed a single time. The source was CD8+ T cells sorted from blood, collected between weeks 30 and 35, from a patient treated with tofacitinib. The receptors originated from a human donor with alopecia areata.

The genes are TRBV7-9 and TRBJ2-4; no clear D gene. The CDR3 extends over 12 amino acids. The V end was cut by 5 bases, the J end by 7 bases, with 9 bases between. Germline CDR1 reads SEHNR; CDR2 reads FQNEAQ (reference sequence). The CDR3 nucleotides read TGTGCCAGCAGCCGCCCAGGCAACATTCAGTACTTC. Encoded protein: CASSRPGNIQYF.

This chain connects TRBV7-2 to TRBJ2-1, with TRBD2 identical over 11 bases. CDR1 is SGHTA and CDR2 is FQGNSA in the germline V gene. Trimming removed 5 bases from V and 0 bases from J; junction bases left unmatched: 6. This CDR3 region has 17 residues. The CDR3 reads CASSPRTSGFSYNEQFF. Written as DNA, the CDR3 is TGTGCCAGCAGCCCAAGGACTAGCGGGTTCTCCTACAATGAGCAGTTCTTC.

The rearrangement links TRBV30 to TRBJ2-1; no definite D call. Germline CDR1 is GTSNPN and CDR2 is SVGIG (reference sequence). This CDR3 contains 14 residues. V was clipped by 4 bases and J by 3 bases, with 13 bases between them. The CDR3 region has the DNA TGTGCCTGGAATGGTTTGGGGAACTACAATGAGCAGTTCTTC. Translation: CAWNGLGNYNEQFF.

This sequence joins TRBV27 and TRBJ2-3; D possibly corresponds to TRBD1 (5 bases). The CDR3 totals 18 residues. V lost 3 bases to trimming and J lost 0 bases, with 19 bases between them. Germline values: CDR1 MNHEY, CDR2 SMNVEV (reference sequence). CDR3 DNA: TGTGCCAGCAGTTTCAGCACTGTTCGGAACAGGAGCACAGATACGCAGTATTTT. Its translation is CASSFSTVRNRSTDTQYF.

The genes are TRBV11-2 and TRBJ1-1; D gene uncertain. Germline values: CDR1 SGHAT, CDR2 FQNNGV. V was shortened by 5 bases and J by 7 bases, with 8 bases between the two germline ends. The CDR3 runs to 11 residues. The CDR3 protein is CASSPAYEAFF. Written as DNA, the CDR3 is TGTGCCAGCAGCCCCGCCTATGAAGCTTTCTTT.